These T cell receptor beta chains were read from a single sample in a study of T cell responses to AZD1222 COVID-19 vaccine. The protocol was immunoSEQ multiplex PCR, while the TCRdb copy is restricted to in-frame clones and leaves out a portion. The sample lists tens of thousands of clones, around 90% occurring once. The input for sequencing was peripheral blood, taken 28 days after the second AZD1222 dose. The receptors shown here come from an adult who received the AZD1222 COVID-19 vaccine. The CDR3 runs from the conserved cysteine through the conserved F or W. D genes are given only for firm matches. Some rows mark clone size as missing; the rest say once, few, many or name a class of expanded clone.

clone_size j_call d_call v_call cdr3_nt cdr3_aa
- TRBJ2-5 TRBD2 TRBV5-1 TGCGCCAGCAGCTTGGGCCTAGCGGAGCAAGAGACCCAGTACTTC CASSLGLAEQETQYF
- TRBJ1-2 - TRBV30 TGTGCCTGGAGTCCCGCGGGCTATGGCTACACCTTC CAWSPAGYGYTF
- TRBJ2-7 TRBD2 TRBV7-6 TGTGCCAGCAGCTTAACCCCTAGCGGCTCCTACGAGCAGTACTTC CASSLTPSGSYEQYF
- TRBJ2-1 - TRBV5-4 TGTGCCAGCAGCTTGCGCCCTAGCGTCGACAATGAGCAGTTCTTC CASSLRPSVDNEQFF
- TRBJ1-1 TRBD1 TRBV11-1 TGTGCCAGCAGCTTAGCATCTACAGGGGGCCGGGGCACTGAAGCTTTCTTT CASSLASTGGRGTEAFF
few TRBJ1-2 TRBD1 TRBV7-3 TGTGCCAGCAGCCCGGGACAGGGAGTTGGTGATGGCTACACCTTC CASSPGQGVGDGYTF
- TRBJ2-4 - TRBV28 TGTGCCAGCAGCCGACGGGACTTC CASSRRDF
- TRBJ1-2 - TRBV28 TGTGCCAGCAGCTCCGGGCCCTATGGCTACACCTTC CASSSGPYGYTF
- TRBJ1-3 - TRBV7-2 TGTGCCAGCAGTCCTTCGGGAAACACCATATATTTT CASSPSGNTIYF
- TRBJ1-6 - TRBV6-6 TGTGCCAGCAGTTACCCCTGGCACTTT CASSYPWHF
- TRBJ1-2 - TRBV10-3 TGTGCCATCACTGAACTTGTGACAGAGAGCTATGGCTACACCTTC CAITELVTESYGYTF
- TRBJ2-1 TRBD2 TRBV29-1 TGCAGCGTTGAAGACGCTAGCGGGAGAGCTAAAAACTCCTACAATGAGCAGTTCTTC CSVEDASGRAKNSYNEQFF
- TRBJ2-7 TRBD2 TRBV5-1 TGCGCCAGCAGCTTAGTAGCGGGCTACGAGCAGTACTTC CASSLVAGYEQYF
once TRBJ2-2 - TRBV5-4 TGTGCCAGCAGCTTGGCGACCGGGGAGCTGTTTTTT CASSLATGELFF
once TRBJ2-1 TRBD2 TRBV7-3 TGTGCCAGCAGCTTAACTTTGGGTCAGGGAGCCGCCAGCGGGAGTGTTGAGCAGTTCTTC CASSLTLGQGAASGSVEQFF
- TRBJ2-7 - TRBV10-2 TGCGCCAGCTCTGAACACGAGCAGTACTTC CASSEHEQYF
once TRBJ1-6 TRBD1 TRBV7-3 TGTGCCAGCAGCCGGGGACAGGGTAATTCACCCCTCCACTTT CASSRGQGNSPLHF
- TRBJ2-3 - TRBV29-1 TGCAGCGTTGGTCTAGCCACAGATACGCAGTATTTT CSVGLATDTQYF
- TRBJ1-2 - TRBV19 TGTGCCAGTAGTAACCCCCAAGTCAACTATGGCTACACCTTC CASSNPQVNYGYTF
- TRBJ2-1 - TRBV30 TGTGCCTGGAGTGATTACAATGAGCAGTTCTTC CAWSDYNEQFF
- TRBJ1-2 TRBD1 TRBV5-1 TGCGCCAGCAGCTCTACAGGGGGTAACTATGGCTACACCTTC CASSSTGGNYGYTF
- TRBJ1-3 - TRBV28 TGTGCCAGCAACGACGCGAGCTCTGGAAACACCATATATTTT CASNDASSGNTIYF
- TRBJ1-6 - TRBV5-6 TGTGCCAGCAGCTTCGTTAATACAGGGAATTCACCCCTCCACTTT CASSFVNTGNSPLHF
- TRBJ2-3 - TRBV7-9 TGTGCCAGCAGCTTAGGGCGAAGGGGTTCAGATACGCAGTATTTT CASSLGRRGSDTQYF
- TRBJ2-3 - TRBV10-3 TGTGCCACCCACCGTAGCGACACAGATACGCAGTATTTT CATHRSDTDTQYF
- TRBJ2-7 - TRBV7-6 TGTGCCAGCAGCTTAGCGGACAGCTACGAGCAGTACTTC CASSLADSYEQYF
- TRBJ2-2 TRBD2 TRBV7-8 TGTGCCAGCATCCCACGCCGGGGACTAGCGCCACCGAACACCGGGGAGCTGTTTTTT CASIPRRGLAPPNTGELFF
- TRBJ2-1 TRBD2 TRBV30 TGTGCCTGGACCCGACTAGCGGGAGTCAATGAGCAGTTCTTC CAWTRLAGVNEQFF
- TRBJ2-1 - TRBV7-9 TGTGCCAGCAGCTTAGAAGGGGGATCGAATGAGCAGTTCTTC CASSLEGGSNEQFF
- TRBJ1-1 TRBD1 TRBV15 TGTGCCACCAGCAGAGACAGGGGGCTAGACACTGAAGCTTTCTTT CATSRDRGLDTEAFF
- TRBJ2-7 - TRBV7-2 TGTGCCAGCAGCTTAATGGCTTACGAGCAGTACTTC CASSLMAYEQYF
- TRBJ1-4 - TRBV6-5 TGTGCCAGCAGTTACCGGTCTCAGGGGTCTAATGAAAAACTGTTTTTT CASSYRSQGSNEKLFF
few TRBJ2-5 TRBD2 TRBV28 TGTGCCAGCAGGTGGGGGGGGATGGAGACCCAGTACTTC CASRWGGMETQYF
- TRBJ2-7 - TRBV12-3/TRBV12-4 TGTGCCAGCACTCTGGACTTCTACGAGCAGTACTTC CASTLDFYEQYF
- TRBJ2-7 - TRBV2 TGTGCCAGCAGTGAAGCGGGCGAGCAGTACTTC CASSEAGEQYF
- TRBJ1-3 - TRBV9 TGTGCCAGCAGCGCGGACAGCAGAAGCTCTGGAAACACCATATATTTT CASSADSRSSGNTIYF
- TRBJ1-2 TRBD1 TRBV7-2 TGTGCCAGCAGCTTGCCCTCCGGGACAGGACTCTATGGCTACACCTTC CASSLPSGTGLYGYTF
- TRBJ2-7 - TRBV9 TGTGCCAGCAGCGCAGGGGTTAGCTCCTACGAGCAGTACTTC CASSAGVSSYEQYF
- TRBJ2-3 - TRBV23-1 TGCGCCGCCTGGACAGTGAATACGCAGTATTTT CAAWTVNTQYF
- TRBJ1-3 - TRBV15 TGTGCCACCAGCTATTTGTTTCAGGGTTCTGGAAACACCATATATTTT CATSYLFQGSGNTIYF
- TRBJ2-1 TRBD2 TRBV5-6 TGTGCCAGCAGACTATTGACTAGCGGGATTTTCTACAATGAGCAGTTCTTC CASRLLTSGIFYNEQFF
- TRBJ2-3 TRBD1 TRBV29-1 TGCACCTACAGGGGAGCCAGCACAGATACGCAGTATTTT CTYRGASTDTQYF
- TRBJ2-2 - TRBV7-9 TGTGCCAGCAGCGTGAGAACGGCCGGGGAGCTGTTTTTT CASSVRTAGELFF
- TRBJ1-2 - TRBV27 TGTGCCAGCAGATTACAGGGTTCTCGGGATGGCTACACCTTC CASRLQGSRDGYTF
- TRBJ1-1 TRBD1 TRBV19 TGTGCCAGTAGTGTCCCGGGACAGGGGGCCCCAAGAGCTTTCTTT CASSVPGQGAPRAFF
- TRBJ1-6 - TRBV5-1 TGCGCCAGCAGCTTGATGACAGCCAATTCACCCCTCCACTTT CASSLMTANSPLHF
- TRBJ2-5 - TRBV2 TGTGCCAGCAGTGATGGGGTAGGCAGGGAGGAGACCCAGTACTTC CASSDGVGREETQYF
- TRBJ2-7 - TRBV3-1/TRBV3-2 TGTGCCAGCAGCCAAGGTGGCTACGAGCAGTACTTC CASSQGGYEQYF
- TRBJ1-5 - TRBV4-1 TGCGCCAGCAGCCAAGAAGCCGGCCTTAGCAATCAGCCCCAGCATTTT CASSQEAGLSNQPQHF
- TRBJ2-5 TRBD1 TRBV11-3 TGTGCCAGCAGCTCTGCTTGGGACAGGCAAGAGACCCAGTACTTC CASSSAWDRQETQYF
once TRBJ1-4 - TRBV15 TGTGCCACCAGCAGAGAGTGGCAGGCCTTTAATGAAAAACTGTTTTTT CATSREWQAFNEKLFF
few TRBJ1-6 - TRBV6-5 TGTGCCAGCAGGGAGACAACGAATTCACCCCTCCACTTT CASRETTNSPLHF
- TRBJ2-7 - TRBV5-1 TGCGCCAGCAGCTTGGATGGGTACGAGCAGTACTTC CASSLDGYEQYF
- TRBJ2-1 TRBD2 TRBV5-5 TGTGCCAGCAGCTTGCGTTCTAGCGGGATCTACAATGAGCAGTTCTTC CASSLRSSGIYNEQFF
- TRBJ2-7 TRBD1 TRBV27 TGTGCCAGCAGTTCCCTAACCTCGGGACAGGGGGCAAGCGAGCAGTACTTC CASSSLTSGQGASEQYF